The 3 T cell receptor beta chains in this list originate from one sample, sequenced in a study of cytotoxic CD8 clonotypes in ibrutinib-treated CLL (dated by TCRdb to 2020 to 2023). The label giving this sample's time point can be read as: about 11 months on ibrutinib. Receptors were amplified or captured by the immunoSEQ multiplex PCR assay. What TCRdb holds here is the immuneACCESS table cut down to in-frame rearrangements. Part of the clones is not present; checked against another copy, under half of the missing clones reflect an unresolved V gene, and the others are unexplained. In all, the sample holds tens of thousands of clones, and 60% to 80% of those were seen once. The ten largest clonotypes hold approximately 12% of the sample. The source was PBMCs, collected after 12 months of ibrutinib treatment. The receptors were sampled from a human donor with chronic lymphocytic leukemia.

The rearrangement links TRBV19 to TRBJ1-5, with unresolved D. Between the trimmed V and J ends, which lost 6 bases and 5 bases, there was a span of 8 bases. The CDR3 spans 12 residues. Germline V gene data show CDR1 as LNHDA and CDR2 as SQIVND (reference sequence). The CDR3 loop reads CASRVGYQPQHF. The CDR3 nucleotides are TGTGCCAGTAGGGTCGGATATCAGCCCCAGCATTTT.

This clone was found a few times. The chain couples TRBV2 to TRBJ2-3, with 7 positions matching TRBD2. In germline, CDR1 is SNHLY, CDR2 FYNNEI. The CDR3 consists of 14 residues. Germline trimming cut 6 bases from V and 2 bases from J; bases unmatched to any gene: 5. The DNA for the CDR3 is TGTGCCAGCAGGGGGGGGACGGTCACAGATACGCAGTATTTT. This gives the protein CASRGGTVTDTQYF.

This clone was observed a single time. The J gene is TRBJ2-7, the V gene TRBV7-6; D gene uncertain. There are 12 residues in the CDR3. Trimming shortened V by 5 bases and J by 0 bases, and 5 bases separated the two germline ends. Germline loops: CDR1 SGHVS, CDR2 FNYEAQ. CDR3 sequence: CASSPSSYEQYF. The DNA of the CDR3 is TGTGCCAGCAGCCCGAGCTCCTACGAGCAGTACTTC.